These 5 T cell receptor beta chains originate from one sample sequenced in a study of blood T cells in healthy people across ages. A J-beta primer mix and a sample-barcoded 5' primer were used in a second PCR of roughly 6 to 11 cycles. TCRdb re-called the 5' RACE reads with MiXCR, one entry per CDR3 protein. The repertoire holds roughly 830,000 distinct CDR3 sequences, around two thirds seen once, with roughly a quarter in the top ten. The sequenced sample was blood. These receptor sequences come from a man aged 30 to 45 in good health.

The rearrangement joins TRBV6-2 or TRBV6-3 to TRBJ2-3; TRBD1 agrees at 10 bases. Germline CDR1 MNHEY, CDR2 SVGEGT. V shed 5 bases, J shed 3 bases, and the junction held 11 bases outside the gene matches. This CDR3 is 17 amino acids long. In nucleotides, the CDR3 is TGTGCCAGCAGTGCCCCCCCCGGGGACAGGGGAACAGATACGCAGTATTTT. Residues: CASSAPPGDRGTDTQYF.

This clonotype was observed a few times. CDR3 nucleotide sequence: TGTGCCAGCAGCCAATGGAGGGGGAACACAGATACGCAGTATTTT. Translation gives CASSQWRGNTDTQYF. This chain connects TRBV3-1 to TRBJ2-3; D possibly uses TRBD1 or TRBD2 (6 bases each). This CDR3 is 15 amino acids long. Germline CDR1 reads LGHDT; CDR2 reads YNNKEL (reference sequence). V was pared by 2 bases and J by 2 bases, with 11 bases between.

This chain links TRBV10-3 with TRBJ1-4; TRBD1 is a possible D gene (6 bases). The CDR3 runs 15 residues. V was shortened by 3 bases and J by 3 bases, with 11 bases between the two germline ends. The germline gives CDR1 ENHRY, CDR2 SYGVKD. The CDR3: CAISDRGAPNEKLFF. CDR3 coding DNA: TGTGCCATCAGTGATCGGGGGGCACCTAATGAAAAACTGTTTTTT.

The gene calls are TRBV12-3 or TRBV12-4 and TRBJ2-1, with 10 bases identical to TRBD1. The V gene end was trimmed by 5 bases and the J gene end by 4 bases; junction bases not matched to a gene: 8. This CDR3 is 16 amino acids long. The CDR3 reads CASSQGGQGYYNEQFF. The DNA of the CDR3 is TGTGCCAGCAGTCAAGGGGGACAGGGGTATTACAATGAGCAGTTCTTC.

CDR3 residues: CASSEGGGQGDGYTF. Written as DNA, the CDR3 is TGTGCCAGCAGCGAGGGGGGGGGACAGGGTGATGGCTACACCTTC. The V and J genes are TRBV9 and TRBJ1-2; the match to TRBD1 covers 9 bases. The V gene's germline CDR1 is SGDLS and CDR2 YYNGEE. This CDR3 spans 15 amino acids. V trimming: 3 bases; J trimming: 6 bases; junction bases outside the gene matches: 9.